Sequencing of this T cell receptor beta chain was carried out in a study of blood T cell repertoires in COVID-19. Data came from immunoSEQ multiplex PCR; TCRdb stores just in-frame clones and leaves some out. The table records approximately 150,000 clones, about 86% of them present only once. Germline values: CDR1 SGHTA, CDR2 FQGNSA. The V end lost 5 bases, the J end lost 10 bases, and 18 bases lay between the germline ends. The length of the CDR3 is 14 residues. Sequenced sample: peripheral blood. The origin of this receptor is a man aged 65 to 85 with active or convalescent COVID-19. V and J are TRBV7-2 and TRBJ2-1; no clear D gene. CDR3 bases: TGTGCCAGCAGCCTCGACACGGCCCCCTTAGAGCAGTTCTTC. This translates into CASSLDTAPLEQFF.